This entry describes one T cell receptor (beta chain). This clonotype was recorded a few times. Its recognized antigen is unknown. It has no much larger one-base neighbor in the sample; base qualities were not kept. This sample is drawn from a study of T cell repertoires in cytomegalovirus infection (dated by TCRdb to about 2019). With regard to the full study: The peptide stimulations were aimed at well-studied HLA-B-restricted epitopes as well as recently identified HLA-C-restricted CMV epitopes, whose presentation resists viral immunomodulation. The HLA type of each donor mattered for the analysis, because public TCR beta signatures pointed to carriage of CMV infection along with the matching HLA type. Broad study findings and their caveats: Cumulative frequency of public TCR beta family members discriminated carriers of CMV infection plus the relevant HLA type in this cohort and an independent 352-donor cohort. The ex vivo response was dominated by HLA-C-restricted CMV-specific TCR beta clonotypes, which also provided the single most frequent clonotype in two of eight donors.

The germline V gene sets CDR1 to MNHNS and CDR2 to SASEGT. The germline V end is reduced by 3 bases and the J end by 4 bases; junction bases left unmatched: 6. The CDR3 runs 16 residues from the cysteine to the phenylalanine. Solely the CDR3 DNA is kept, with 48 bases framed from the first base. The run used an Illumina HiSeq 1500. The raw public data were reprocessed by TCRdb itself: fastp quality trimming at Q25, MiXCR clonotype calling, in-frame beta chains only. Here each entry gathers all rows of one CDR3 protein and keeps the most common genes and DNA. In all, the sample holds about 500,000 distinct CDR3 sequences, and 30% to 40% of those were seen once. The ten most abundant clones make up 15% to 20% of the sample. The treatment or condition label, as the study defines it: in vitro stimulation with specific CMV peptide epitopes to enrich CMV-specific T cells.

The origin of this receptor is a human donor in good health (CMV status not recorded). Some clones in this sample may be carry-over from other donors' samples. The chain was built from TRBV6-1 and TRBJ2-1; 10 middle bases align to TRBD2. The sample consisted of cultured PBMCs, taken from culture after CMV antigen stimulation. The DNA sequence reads TGTGCCAGCAGTGACTTTAGCGGGAGGCCATACAATGAGCAGTTCTTC. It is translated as CASSDFSGRPYNEQFF.